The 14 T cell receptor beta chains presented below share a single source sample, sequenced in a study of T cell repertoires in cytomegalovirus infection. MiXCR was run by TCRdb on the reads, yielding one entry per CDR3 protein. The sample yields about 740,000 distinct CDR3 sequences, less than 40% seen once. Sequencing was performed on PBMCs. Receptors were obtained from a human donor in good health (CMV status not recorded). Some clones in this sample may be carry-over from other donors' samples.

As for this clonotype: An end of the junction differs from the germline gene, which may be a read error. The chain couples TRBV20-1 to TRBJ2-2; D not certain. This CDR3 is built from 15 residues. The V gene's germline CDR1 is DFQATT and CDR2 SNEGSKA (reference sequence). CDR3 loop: CSARAPSRSTGELFF. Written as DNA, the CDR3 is TGCAGTGCGAGAGCCCCTTCGCGGTCCACCGGGGAGCTGTTTTTT.

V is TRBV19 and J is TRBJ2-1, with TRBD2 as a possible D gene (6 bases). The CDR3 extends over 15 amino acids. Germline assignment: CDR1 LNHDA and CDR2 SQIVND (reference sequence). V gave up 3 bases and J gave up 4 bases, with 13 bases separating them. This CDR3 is CASSMGVAVYNEQFF. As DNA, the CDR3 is TGTGCCAGTAGTATGGGGGTAGCGGTTTACAATGAGCAGTTCTTC.

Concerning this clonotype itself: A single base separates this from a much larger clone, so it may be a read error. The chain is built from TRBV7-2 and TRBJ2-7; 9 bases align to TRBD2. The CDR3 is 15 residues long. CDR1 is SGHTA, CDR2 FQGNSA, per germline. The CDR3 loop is CASSFVAGASAEPYF. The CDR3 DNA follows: TGTGCCAGCAGCTTCGTAGCGGGGGCCTCTGCCGAGCCGTACTTC.

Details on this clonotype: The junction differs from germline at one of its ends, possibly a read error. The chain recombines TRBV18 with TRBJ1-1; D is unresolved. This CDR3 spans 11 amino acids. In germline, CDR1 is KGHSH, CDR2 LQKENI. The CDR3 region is CASSPVTEDFF. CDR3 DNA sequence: TGTGCCAGCTCACCCGTCACTGAAGATTTCTTT.

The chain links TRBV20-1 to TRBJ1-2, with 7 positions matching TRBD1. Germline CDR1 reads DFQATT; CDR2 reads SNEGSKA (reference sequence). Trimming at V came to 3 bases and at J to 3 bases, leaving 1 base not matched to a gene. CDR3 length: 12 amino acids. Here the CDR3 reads CSASRGYYGYTF. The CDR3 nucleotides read TGCAGTGCTAGCAGGGGGTACTATGGCTACACCTTC.

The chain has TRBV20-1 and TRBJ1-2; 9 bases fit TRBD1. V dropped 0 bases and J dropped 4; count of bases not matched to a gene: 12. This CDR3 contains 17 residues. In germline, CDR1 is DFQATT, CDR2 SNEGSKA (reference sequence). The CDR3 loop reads CSARDPSVQGQGYGYTF. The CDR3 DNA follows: TGCAGTGCTAGAGACCCATCCGTCCAGGGACAGGGCTATGGCTACACCTTC.

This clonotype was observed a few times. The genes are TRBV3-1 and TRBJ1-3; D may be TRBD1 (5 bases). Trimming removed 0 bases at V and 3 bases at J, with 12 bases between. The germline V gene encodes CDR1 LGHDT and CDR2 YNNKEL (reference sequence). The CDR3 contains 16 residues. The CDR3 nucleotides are TGTGCCAGCAGCCAAGAGTTGAGAGGGGTTGGAAACACCATATATTTT. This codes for CASSQELRGVGNTIYF.

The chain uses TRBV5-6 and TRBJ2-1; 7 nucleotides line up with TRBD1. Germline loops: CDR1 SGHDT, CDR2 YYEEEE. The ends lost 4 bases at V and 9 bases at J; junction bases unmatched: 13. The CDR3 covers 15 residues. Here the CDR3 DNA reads TGTGCCAGCAGCAGCTGGACAGGTCCTAGTGGTGAGCAGTTCTTC. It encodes CASSSWTGPSGEQFF.

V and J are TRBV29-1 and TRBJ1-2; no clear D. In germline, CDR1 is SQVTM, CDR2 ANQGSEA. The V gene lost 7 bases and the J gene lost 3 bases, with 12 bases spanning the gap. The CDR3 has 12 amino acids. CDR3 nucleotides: TGCAGCGCTCACGACGGGGACTATGGCTACACCTTC. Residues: CSAHDGDYGYTF.

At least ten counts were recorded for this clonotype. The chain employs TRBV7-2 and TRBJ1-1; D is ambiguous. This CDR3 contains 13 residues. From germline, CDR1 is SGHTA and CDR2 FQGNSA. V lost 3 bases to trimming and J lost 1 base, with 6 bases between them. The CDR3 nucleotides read TGTGCCAGCAGCTTGGGAAAGAACACTGAAGCTTTCTTT. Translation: CASSLGKNTEAFF.

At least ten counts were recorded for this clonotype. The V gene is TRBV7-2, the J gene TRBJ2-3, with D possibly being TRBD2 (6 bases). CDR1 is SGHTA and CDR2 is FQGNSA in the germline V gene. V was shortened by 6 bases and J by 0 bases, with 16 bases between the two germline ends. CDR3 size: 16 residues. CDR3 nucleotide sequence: TGTGCCAGCAGGCTTAGGTGGGGGACTAGCACAGATACGCAGTATTTT. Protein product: CASRLRWGTSTDTQYF.

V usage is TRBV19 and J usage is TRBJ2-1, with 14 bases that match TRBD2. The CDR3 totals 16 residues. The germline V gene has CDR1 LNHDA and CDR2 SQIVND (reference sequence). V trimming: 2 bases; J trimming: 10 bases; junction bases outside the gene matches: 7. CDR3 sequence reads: CASSITTSGRAGEQFF. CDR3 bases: TGTGCCAGTAGTATAACGACTAGCGGGAGGGCGGGGGAGCAGTTCTTC.

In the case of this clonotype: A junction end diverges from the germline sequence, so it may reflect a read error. This CDR3 is CASVSQGSNQPKPF. Here the CDR3 DNA reads TGTGCCAGCGTCTCGCAGGGGTCCAATCAGCCCAAGCCTTTT. The chain joins TRBV28 to TRBJ1-5; a possible D gene is TRBD1 (6 bases). CDR1 is MDHEN, CDR2 SYDVKM, per germline. The CDR3 length is 14 residues.

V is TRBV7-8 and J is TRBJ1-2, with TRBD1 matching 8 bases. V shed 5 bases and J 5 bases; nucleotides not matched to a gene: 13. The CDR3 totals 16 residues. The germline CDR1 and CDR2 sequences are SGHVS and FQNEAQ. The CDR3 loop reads CASSPHRTGSRYGYTF. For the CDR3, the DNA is TGTGCCAGCAGCCCCCACCGGACAGGGAGTAGATATGGCTACACCTTC.